A single sample is the source of the 32 T cell receptor beta chains below, sequenced in a study of T-cell memory formation after mild COVID-19. MiXCR, run by TCRdb on the 5' RACE reads, gives a single entry per CDR3 protein. Of approximately 390,000 distinct CDR3 sequences in the sample, 16% were seen once. The source material was PBMCs or a T cell subset sorted from them (not recorded which). Receptors originate from a man aged 18 to 30 who had mild COVID-19 (a few samples of this study predate the infection). Cell type and time point are not known.

Only a few counts were recorded for this clonotype. This chain uses TRBV20-1 with TRBJ2-3; 9 bases line up with TRBD2. The CDR3 has 16 amino acids. Germline values: CDR1 DFQATT, CDR2 SNEGSKA (reference sequence). V gave up 1 base and J gave up 2 bases; unmatched junction bases: 7. For the CDR3, the DNA is TGCAGTGCTAGAGTGGGAACTAGCGGGCTCACAGATACGCAGTATTTT. Protein: CSARVGTSGLTDTQYF.

V and J are TRBV7-3 and TRBJ2-5, with 13 positions matching TRBD2. Germline CDR1 SGHTA, CDR2 FQGTGA. Losses at the gene ends were 5 bases for V and 9 bases for J; bases not matched to a gene: 6. The CDR3 contains 14 residues. CDR3 sequence: CASSPVTSGGPQYF. The CDR3 DNA follows: TGTGCCAGCAGCCCCGTGACTAGCGGGGGGCCCCAGTACTTC.

This clonotype has just a few counts. The V call is TRBV5-1, the J call TRBJ1-4; no firm D call. The germline V gene encodes CDR1 SGHRS and CDR2 YFSETQ. CDR3 length: 15 amino acids. Trimming stripped 0 bases from V and 5 bases from J, with 11 bases between. The CDR3 DNA reads TGCGCCAGCAGCTTGGTCGGCGCGGCGAATGAAAAACTGTTTTTT. It translates to CASSLVGAANEKLFF.

V and J are TRBV19 and TRBJ1-5; a possible D gene is TRBD1 (5 bases). V gave up 3 bases and J gave up 1 base, with 13 bases separating them. CDR1 is LNHDA and CDR2 is SQIVND in the germline V gene (reference sequence). This CDR3 contains 16 residues. In DNA form, the CDR3 reads TGTGCCAGTAGTATTGGCTTCCGGGACAGCAATCAGCCCCAGCATTTT. Translating it yields CASSIGFRDSNQPQHF. Full variable domain (outside the CDR3, taken from reference TRBV19 and TRBJ1-5): DGGITQSPKYLFRKEGQNVTLSCEQNLNHDAMYWYRQDPGQGLRLIYYSQIVNDFQKGDIAEGYSVSREKKESFPLTVTSAQKNPTAFYLCASSIGFRDSNQPQHFGDGTRLSIL.

The chain recombines TRBV5-6 with TRBJ1-4; 7 positions match TRBD1. The V gene's germline CDR1 is SGHDT and CDR2 YYEEEE. The CDR3 is 14 amino acids. V gave up 0 bases and J gave up 8 bases; unmatched junction bases: 4. CDR3 residues: CASSLEGAWEKLFF. DNA of the CDR3: TGTGCCAGCAGCTTGGAGGGGGCGTGGGAAAAACTGTTTTTT.

This sequence joins TRBV7-9 and TRBJ2-7; the D gene is possibly TRBD1 (6 bases). V was cut by 8 bases and J by 1 base, with 6 bases left in between. The CDR3 totals 11 residues. CDR1 SEHNR and CDR2 FQNEAQ come from the germline V gene (reference sequence). For the CDR3, the DNA is TGTGCCAGCCAGGGGTCCTACGAGCAGTACTTC. Protein sequence: CASQGSYEQYF.

The chain uses TRBV9 and TRBJ2-4; a weak D match, TRBD1 (5 bases). The CDR3 runs to 15 residues. CDR1 and CDR2 (germline): SGDLS, YYNGEE. Trimming stripped 0 bases from V and 6 bases from J, with 13 bases between. CDR3 amino acids: CASSVDWGQVNIQYF. In nucleotides, the CDR3 is TGTGCCAGCAGCGTAGACTGGGGCCAGGTAAACATTCAGTACTTC.

The chain couples TRBV4-1 to TRBJ2-6; D is perhaps TRBD1 (5 bases). The CDR3 spans 16 residues. V was cut by 5 bases and J by 0 bases, with 11 bases left in between. Germline V CDR1 and CDR2: MGHRA, YSYEKL. The chain's CDR3 is CASSTGRFSGANVLTF. The CDR3 nucleotides are TGCGCCAGCAGCACAGGACGGTTCTCTGGGGCCAACGTCCTGACTTTC.

The table lists this clonotype with a few counts. This chain links TRBV29-1 with TRBJ1-1; tentative D call: TRBD1 (5 bases). Germline lookup yields CDR1 SQVTM and CDR2 ANQGSEA. The CDR3 is 10 amino acids. V shed 4 bases and J shed 11 bases, with 11 bases lying between them. CDR3 sequence: CSVGSGDAFF. CDR3 in DNA: TGCAGCGTTGGTTCGGGGGACGCTTTCTTT.

The rearrangement links TRBV7-2 to TRBJ1-1; perhaps TRBD1 as D (6 bases). CDR1 is SGHTA and CDR2 is FQGNSA in the germline V gene. The CDR3 covers 14 residues. V lost 2 bases and J lost 4, with 11 bases in between. This CDR3 is CASSLNRGTTEAFF. In nucleotides, the CDR3 is TGTGCCAGCAGCTTAAATAGGGGGACCACTGAAGCTTTCTTT.

This chain joins TRBV29-1 and TRBJ2-3; 8 bases map to TRBD2. This CDR3 has 13 residues. Germline values: CDR1 SQVTM, CDR2 ANQGSEA. Germline trimming cut 7 bases from V and 5 bases from J; bases unmatched to any gene: 8. In DNA form, the CDR3 reads TGCAGCGCACGGGGGGGCCTTAGAGATACGCAGTATTTT. This sequence encodes CSARGGLRDTQYF.

This clonotype has a handful of counts. The chain has TRBV15 and TRBJ2-2; D is unclear. The CDR3 is made up of 14 amino acids. Trimming shortened V by 5 bases and J by 6 bases, and 13 bases separated the two germline ends. The V gene's germline CDR1 is LNHNV and CDR2 YYDKDF (reference sequence). This chain's CDR3 is CATSRLDKAGELFF. In nucleotides, the CDR3 is TGTGCCACCAGCCGGCTAGACAAGGCCGGGGAGCTGTTTTTT. Combining the CDR3 with reference TRBV15 and TRBJ2-2 gives the whole variable domain DAMVIQNPRYQVTQFGKPVTLSCSQTLNHNVMYWYQQKSSQAPKLLFHYYDKDFNNEADTPDNFQSRRPNTSFCFLDIRSPGLGDTAMYLCATSRLDKAGELFFGEGSRLTVL.

The chain employs TRBV29-1 and TRBJ2-5; 7 bases line up with TRBD2. V dropped 0 bases and J dropped 2; count of bases not matched to a gene: 12. The CDR3 extends over 17 amino acids. CDR1 and CDR2 from the germline V gene are SQVTM and ANQGSEA. CDR3 sequence: CSVEDSGLGIFQETQYF. The CDR3 bases are TGCAGCGTTGAAGATTCCGGACTAGGGATTTTTCAAGAGACCCAGTACTTC. Full variable domain (outside the CDR3, taken from reference TRBV29-1 and TRBJ2-5): SAVISQKPSRDICQRGTSLTIQCQVDSQVTMMFWYRQQPGQSLTLIATANQGSEATYESGFVIDKFPISRPNLTFSTLTVSNMSPEDSSIYLCSVEDSGLGIFQETQYFGPGTRLLVL.

This clonotype was detected a few times. The CDR3 sequence is CASSVGSQGNTEAFF. CDR3 bases: TGTGCCAGCAGCGTAGGTTCACAGGGGAACACTGAAGCTTTCTTT. This chain links TRBV9 with TRBJ1-1; D possibly corresponds to TRBD1 (6 bases). Trimming stripped 0 bases from V and 1 base from J, with 10 bases between. CDR3 length equals 15 residues. In germline, CDR1 is SGDLS, CDR2 YYNGEE.

This clonotype was counted only a few times. The V gene is TRBV4-3, the J gene TRBJ2-3; 8 nucleotides agree with TRBD1. CDR1 and CDR2 (germline): LGHNA, YSLEER. This CDR3 comprises 16 residues. The V gene end was trimmed by 3 bases and the J gene end by 1 base; junction bases not matched to a gene: 6. CDR3 sequence (DNA): TGCGCCAGCAGCCATGGACAGACAGGGGGCACAGATACGCAGTATTTT. Protein: CASSHGQTGGTDTQYF.

This clonotype turned up a few times. The chain links TRBV12-3 or TRBV12-4 to TRBJ2-1; D uncertain. The CDR3 length is 16 residues. V dropped 4 bases and J dropped 0 bases, with 13 bases sitting between them. In nucleotides, the CDR3 is TGTGCCAGCAGTTCCCCCCACAAAAGCTCCTACAATGAGCAGTTCTTC. It encodes CASSSPHKSSYNEQFF.

The genes are TRBV4-3 and TRBJ1-1; 7 bases align to TRBD1. CDR1 is LGHNA, CDR2 YSLEER, per germline. This CDR3 spans 15 amino acids. Trimming took 2 bases from V and 5 from J; bases not matched to a gene: 8. The CDR3 DNA reads as TGCGCCAGCAGCCAAATAGACAGGGAGTGGACTGAAGCTTTCTTT. Its protein is CASSQIDREWTEAFF.

This clonotype occurred a few times. The V gene is TRBV11-2, the J gene TRBJ2-3; 10 bases fit TRBD2. The ends lost 2 bases at V and 11 bases at J; junction bases unmatched: 7. CDR1 is SGHAT and CDR2 is FQNNGV in the germline V gene. The CDR3 contains 14 residues. CDR3 nucleotide sequence: TGTGCCAGCAGCTTAAGCATGCTAGCGGGGGTGCAGTATTTT. Protein product: CASSLSMLAGVQYF. Looking up the rest from reference TRBV11-2 and TRBJ2-3 gives the full variable domain: EAGVAQSPRYKIIEKRQSVAFWCNPISGHATLYWYQQILGQGPKLLIQFQNNGVVDDSQLPKDRFSAERLKGVDSTLKIQPAKLEDSAVYLCASSLSMLAGVQYFGPGTRLTVL.

This clonotype was seen more than once but under ten times. V gene TRBV18 combines with J gene TRBJ1-6; D uncertain. Per the germline V gene, CDR1 is KGHSH and CDR2 is LQKENI. Between the trimmed V and J ends, which lost 6 bases and 7 bases, there was a span of 16 bases. CDR3 length: 15 residues. The CDR3 is CASSQHGVENSPLHF. CDR3 DNA sequence: TGTGCCAGCTCCCAACACGGGGTCGAGAATTCACCCCTCCACTTT. The variable domain in full, with the rest retrieved from reference TRBV18 and TRBJ1-6, is NAGVMQNPRHLVRRRGQEARLRCSPMKGHSHVYWYRQLPEEGLKFMVYLQKENIIDESGMPKERFSAEFPKEGPSILRIQQVVRGDSAAYFCASSQHGVENSPLHFGNGTRLTVT.

This clonotype has more than one count but fewer than ten. The chain recombines TRBV25-1 with TRBJ2-3; D tentatively reads TRBD1 or TRBD2 (5 bases each). The CDR3 spans 13 residues. V dropped 6 bases and J dropped 7 bases, with 14 bases sitting between them. CDR1 is MGHDK and CDR2 is SYGVNS in the germline V gene. The CDR3: CASRKTAAHTQYF. The CDR3 DNA reads as TGTGCCAGCAGAAAGACAGCGGCCCATACGCAGTATTTT.

This clonotype has more than one count but fewer than ten. V is TRBV5-1 and J is TRBJ2-5; D may be TRBD1 (6 bases). The germline V gene has CDR1 SGHRS and CDR2 YFSETQ. CDR3 size: 15 residues. Trimming left V 2 bases short and J 4 bases short, with 15 bases between. CDR3 residues: CASSFAETGGETQYF. The CDR3 DNA reads as TGCGCCAGCAGCTTTGCCGAGACAGGAGGAGAGACCCAGTACTTC. Together with reference TRBV5-1 and TRBJ2-5, the CDR3 gives the full variable domain: KAGVTQTPRYLIKTRGQQVTLSCSPISGHRSVSWYQQTPGQGLQFLFEYFSETQRNKGNFPGRFSGRQFSNSRSEMNVSTLELGDSALYLCASSFAETGGETQYFGPGTRLLVL.

There are a few counts of this clonotype. The rearrangement joins TRBV10-3 to TRBJ1-2; D is undetermined. The length of the CDR3 is 15 residues. Germline CDR1 ENHRY, CDR2 SYGVKD. The germline V and J ends were trimmed by 4 bases and 5 bases, with 17 bases remaining between them. CDR3 in amino acids: CAISGSPGPYYGYTF. Written as DNA, the CDR3 is TGTGCCATCAGTGGAAGCCCCGGGCCCTATTATGGCTACACCTTC.

The chain employs TRBV20-1 and TRBJ2-2; D is undetermined. CDR3 length: 13 residues. Germline assignment: CDR1 DFQATT and CDR2 SNEGSKA (reference sequence). The V end was cut by 6 bases, the J end by 3 bases, with 11 bases between. The CDR3 is CSATAFYTGELFF. The CDR3 region has the DNA TGCAGTGCCACGGCTTTCTACACCGGGGAGCTGTTTTTT.

The J gene is TRBJ1-6, the V gene TRBV25-1; TRBD1 matches at 10 bases. This CDR3 has 14 residues. From germline, CDR1 is MGHDK and CDR2 SYGVNS. The V gene end was trimmed by 6 bases and the J gene end by 7 bases; junction bases not matched to a gene: 3. The CDR3 DNA reads as TGTGCCAGCAGGCCGGGACAGGGGAATTCACCCCTCCACTTT. This codes for CASRPGQGNSPLHF.

There are a few counts of this clonotype. J is TRBJ2-5 and V is TRBV3-1; the D gene is possibly TRBD2 (5 bases). This CDR3 region has 13 residues. Germline CDR1 LGHDT, CDR2 YNNKEL (reference sequence). V gave up 5 bases and J gave up 6 bases, with 13 bases separating them. CDR3 sequence (DNA): TGTGCCAGCAGCTTCCGGGGTAAAAAGACCCAGTACTTC. Translating gives CASSFRGKKTQYF.

This chain links TRBV6-5 with TRBJ1-2; 9 positions agree with TRBD1. Germline values: CDR1 MNHEY, CDR2 SVGAGI. The ends lost 1 base at V and 2 bases at J; junction bases unmatched: 5. CDR3 size: 16 residues. The chain's CDR3 is CASSYYAGTGNYGYTF. The CDR3 region has the DNA TGTGCCAGCAGTTACTACGCCGGGACAGGGAACTATGGCTACACCTTC.

This chain joins TRBV19 and TRBJ2-5; D may correspond to TRBD1 or TRBD2 (6 bases each). CDR3 length equals 11 residues. Looked up from germline, CDR1 is LNHDA and CDR2 is SQIVND (reference sequence). The V gene lost 10 bases and the J gene lost 7 bases, with 13 bases spanning the gap. The DNA of the CDR3 is TGTGCCACCCGAGGGGGGCCGACCCAGTACTTC. Protein: CATRGGPTQYF.

In this sample, this clonotype turned up a few times. The gene calls are TRBV5-1 and TRBJ1-3; no firm D call. The length of the CDR3 is 16 residues. The germline V gene encodes CDR1 SGHRS and CDR2 YFSETQ. V was shortened by 4 bases and J by 0 bases, with 14 bases between the two germline ends. This CDR3 is CASSEAPPGSGNTIYF. CDR3 nucleotide sequence: TGCGCCAGCAGCGAGGCCCCTCCCGGCTCTGGAAACACCATATATTTT.

The chain joins TRBV6-5 to TRBJ2-3; TRBD1 aligns across 8 bases. CDR3 size: 15 residues. Germline trimming cut 4 bases from V and 4 bases from J; bases unmatched to any gene: 7. In germline, CDR1 is MNHEY, CDR2 SVGAGI. CDR3 sequence: CASSLQGVGSDTQYF. The CDR3 DNA follows: TGTGCCAGCAGTTTACAGGGGGTCGGGTCAGATACGCAGTATTTT.

Only a few counts were recorded for this clonotype. V is TRBV6-6 and J is TRBJ2-7; D tentatively fits TRBD1 or TRBD2 (6 bases each). Per the germline V gene, CDR1 is MNHNY and CDR2 is SVGAGI (reference sequence). The CDR3 sequence is 13 residues long. With 2 bases removed from V and 7 bases from J, the gap between germline ends came to 12 bases. The chain's CDR3 is CASSYTGAGEQYV. CDR3 coding DNA: TGTGCCAGCAGTTACACGGGGGCGGGAGAGCAGTACGTC.

This clonotype was counted at least ten times. The chain links TRBV12-3 or TRBV12-4 to TRBJ1-1; tentative D call: TRBD1 (6 bases). This CDR3 is built from 15 residues. V gave up 5 bases and J gave up 4 bases, with 17 bases separating them. The CDR3 protein is CASSISAGVGTEAFF. The DNA of the CDR3 is TGTGCCAGCAGTATCTCGGCAGGGGTGGGCACTGAAGCTTTCTTT.

The V call is TRBV12-3 or TRBV12-4, the J call TRBJ1-1; D call uncertain. V lost 5 bases to trimming and J lost 9 bases, with 10 bases between them. The CDR3 sequence is 11 residues long. The DNA of the CDR3 is TGTGCCAGCAGTGTCCGACGGAAAGCTTTCTTT. Translating gives CASSVRRKAFF.